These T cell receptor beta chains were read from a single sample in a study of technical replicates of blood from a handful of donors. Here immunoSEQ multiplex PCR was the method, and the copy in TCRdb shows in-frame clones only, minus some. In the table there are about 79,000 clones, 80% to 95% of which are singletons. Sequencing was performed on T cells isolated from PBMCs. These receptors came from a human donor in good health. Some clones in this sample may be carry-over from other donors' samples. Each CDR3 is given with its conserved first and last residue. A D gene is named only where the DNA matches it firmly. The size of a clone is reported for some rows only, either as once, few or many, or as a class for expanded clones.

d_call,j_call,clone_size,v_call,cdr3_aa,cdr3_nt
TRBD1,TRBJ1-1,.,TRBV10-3,CAIVWGQGNTEAFF,TGTGCCATCGTCTGGGGACAGGGGAACACTGAAGCTTTCTTT
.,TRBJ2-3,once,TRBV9,CASSPRAVGDTQYF,TGTGCCAGCAGCCCACGAGCGGTGGGAGATACGCAGTATTTT
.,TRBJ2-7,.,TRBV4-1,CASSHGRTNSYEQYF,TGCGCCAGCAGCCACGGACGGACAAACTCCTACGAGCAGTACTTC
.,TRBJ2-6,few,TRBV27,CASSLGGSGANVLTF,TGTGCCAGCAGTCTAGGGGGCTCTGGGGCCAACGTCCTGACTTTC
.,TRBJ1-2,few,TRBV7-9,CASSLGGGEVDF,TGTGCCAGCAGCCTCGGGGGTGGGGAGGTTGACTTC
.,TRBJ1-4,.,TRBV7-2,CASSLAGSTAEKLFF,TGTGCCAGCAGCTTAGCCGGATCGACAGCTGAAAAACTGTTTTTT
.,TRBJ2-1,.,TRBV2,CASSELLYNEQFF,TGTGCCAGCAGTGAGCTCCTATACAATGAGCAGTTCTTC
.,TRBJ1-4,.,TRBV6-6,CASSYSSRNEKLFF,TGTGCCAGCAGTTACTCGTCTAGGAATGAAAAACTGTTTTTT
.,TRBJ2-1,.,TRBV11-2,CASSLVGSGDEQFF,TGTGCCAGCAGCTTAGTTGGTTCGGGTGATGAGCAGTTCTTC
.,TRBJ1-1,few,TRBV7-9,CASSLGGYGEAFF,TGTGCCAGCAGCTTGGGGGGGTATGGTGAAGCTTTCTTT
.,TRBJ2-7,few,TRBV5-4,CASSTPQTYEQYF,TGTGCCAGCAGCACTCCGCAAACCTACGAGCAGTACTTC
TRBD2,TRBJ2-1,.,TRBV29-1,CSVSGTSGHNEQFF,TGCAGCGTGTCAGGGACTAGCGGACACAATGAGCAGTTCTTC
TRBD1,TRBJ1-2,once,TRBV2,CASSPGQGFFNYGYTF,TGTGCCAGCAGTCCGGGACAGGGCTTCTTTAACTATGGCTACACCTTC
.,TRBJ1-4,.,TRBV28,CASSLGGATNEKLFF,TGTGCCAGCAGTTTAGGAGGGGCAACGAATGAAAAACTGTTTTTT
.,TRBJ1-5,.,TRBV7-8,CASSFPGETGNQPQHF,TGTGCCAGCAGCTTCCCAGGGGAGACCGGCAATCAGCCCCAGCATTTT
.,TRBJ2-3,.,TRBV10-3,CAISERLTDTQYF,TGTGCCATCAGTGAGCGTCTCACAGATACGCAGTATTTT
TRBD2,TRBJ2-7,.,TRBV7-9,CASSLGVPGTRLYEQYF,TGTGCCAGCAGCTTAGGCGTTCCCGGGACTAGGTTGTACGAGCAGTACTTC
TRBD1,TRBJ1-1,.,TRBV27,CASSTRTGTEAFF,TGTGCCAGCAGTACGAGGACAGGGACCGAAGCTTTCTTT
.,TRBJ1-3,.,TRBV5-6,CASSLWTPGNTIYF,TGTGCCAGCAGCTTGTGGACACCTGGAAACACCATATATTTT
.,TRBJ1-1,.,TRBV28,CAIHNSAGFVNTEAFF,TGTGCCATCCACAACTCGGCGGGGTTTGTGAACACTGAAGCTTTCTTT
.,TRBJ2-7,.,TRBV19,CASSMGPEVYF,TGTGCCAGTAGTATGGGCCCGGAGGTGTACTTC
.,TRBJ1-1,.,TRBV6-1,CASSEKQENTEAFF,TGTGCCAGCAGTGAAAAACAGGAGAACACTGAAGCTTTCTTT
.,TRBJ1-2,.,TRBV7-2,CASSLVQFGLHYGYTF,TGTGCCAGCAGCTTAGTCCAATTTGGTCTACACTATGGCTACACCTTC
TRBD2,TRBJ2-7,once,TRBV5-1,CASSPPLAGAQYF,TGCGCCAGCAGCCCCCCACTAGCGGGAGCGCAGTACTTC
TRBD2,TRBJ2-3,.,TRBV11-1,CASSFLAGDGRGDTQYF,TGTGCCAGCAGCTTTCTAGCGGGAGACGGTCGTGGAGATACGCAGTATTTT
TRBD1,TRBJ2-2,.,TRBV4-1,CASSQETGGNTGELFF,TGCGCCAGCAGCCAAGAGACAGGGGGCAACACCGGGGAGCTGTTTTTT
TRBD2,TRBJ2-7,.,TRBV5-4,CASSFGGRAYEQYF,TGTGCCAGCAGCTTTGGCGGGAGGGCCTACGAGCAGTACTTC
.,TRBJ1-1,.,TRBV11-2,CASSLERGTEAFF,TGTGCCAGCAGCTTAGAAAGGGGGACTGAAGCTTTCTTT
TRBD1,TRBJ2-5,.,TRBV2,CASRTGVEETQYF,TGTGCCAGCAGGACAGGGGTGGAAGAGACCCAGTACTTC
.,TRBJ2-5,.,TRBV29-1,CSHSRGRQETQYF,TGCAGCCACAGCAGGGGGAGGCAAGAGACCCAGTACTTC
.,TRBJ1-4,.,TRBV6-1,CASSVGDKTNEKLFF,TGTGCCAGCAGTGTTGGGGACAAAACTAATGAAAAACTGTTTTTT
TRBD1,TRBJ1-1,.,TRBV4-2,CASSQGRDREAFF,TGTGCCAGCAGCCAAGGCCGGGACAGGGAAGCTTTCTTT